These 10 T cell receptor beta chains were all obtained from the same sample, sequenced in a study of blood T cell repertoires in COVID-19. Method: immunoSEQ multiplex PCR; TCRdb's copy keeps in-frame clones and lacks some. This repertoire shows about 11,000 clones, around 71% found once; its top ten account for under 7%. The sequenced sample consisted of peripheral blood. All receptors come from a man aged 55-75 years with COVID-19, enrolled during active disease.

This clone was detected only once. The chain uses TRBV5-1 and TRBJ2-1; D is ambiguous. Trimming removed 5 bases at V and 7 bases at J, with 19 bases between. Germline lookup yields CDR1 SGHRS and CDR2 YFSETQ. The CDR3 has 15 residues. In DNA form, the CDR3 reads TGCGCCAGCAGATTTAACACCGGGTACGATAATGAGCAGTTCTTC. Protein: CASRFNTGYDNEQFF.

V usage is TRBV5-4 and J usage is TRBJ1-4; 9 bases align to TRBD1. CDR1 and CDR2 from the germline V gene are SGHNT and YYREEE (reference sequence). With V trimmed by 5 bases and J by 11 bases, 10 bases remained unmatched. There are 14 residues in the CDR3. The CDR3 reads CASSPSGQGWKLFF. CDR3 nucleotides: TGTGCCAGCAGTCCATCGGGACAGGGCTGGAAACTGTTTTTT.

This chain connects TRBV4-2 to TRBJ2-3; D gene ambiguous. Germline V lookup: CDR1 LGHNA, CDR2 YNFKEQ. This CDR3 is built from 14 residues. Trimming shortened V by 1 base and J by 2 bases, and 7 bases separated the two germline ends. CDR3 amino acids: CASSQGTITDTQYF. CDR3 nucleotide sequence: TGTGCCAGCAGCCAAGGTACTATCACAGATACGCAGTATTTT.

The rearrangement joins TRBV2 to TRBJ2-3; TRBD2 is a possible D gene (6 bases). The ends were cut back, 6 bases at V and 3 bases at J, with 16 bases in the middle. Germline values: CDR1 SNHLY, CDR2 FYNNEI. This CDR3 has 15 residues. The CDR3 region has the DNA TGTGCCAGCAGGGCCGGGAGCCTACTAACAGATACGCAGTATTTT. Translating it yields CASRAGSLLTDTQYF.

This chain joins TRBV4-2 and TRBJ1-2; 10 bases match TRBD1. From germline, CDR1 is LGHNA and CDR2 YNFKEQ. J gave up 6 bases and V 4 bases, and 2 bases lay outside the gene matches. The CDR3 contains 13 residues. CDR3 in amino acids: CASSPTGGDGYTF. The CDR3, as DNA: TGTGCCAGCAGCCCGACAGGGGGCGATGGCTACACCTTC.

The chain carries TRBV7-3 and TRBJ1-1, with unresolved D. V shed 6 bases and J shed 2 bases, with 10 bases lying between them. Germline-derived CDR1 and CDR2 are SGHTA and FQGTGA. The length of the CDR3 is 13 residues. The CDR3 DNA follows: TGTGCCAGCAGTTTAGAGGCTAACACTGAAGCTTTCTTT. It yields the protein CASSLEANTEAFF.

This clone was counted between two and nine times. The CDR3 loop is CASSPGTGANYGYTF. Here the CDR3 DNA reads TGTGCCAGCAGCCCCGGGACGGGAGCTAACTATGGCTACACCTTC. The rearrangement joins TRBV9 to TRBJ1-2, with a possible D match to TRBD1 (5 bases). CDR1 is SGDLS and CDR2 is YYNGEE in the germline V gene. V lost 4 bases and J lost 0, with 13 bases in between. The CDR3 is 15 residues long.

This chain uses TRBV15 with TRBJ1-5, with D unresolved. The CDR3 length is 16 residues. Germline CDR1 LNHNV, CDR2 YYDKDF (reference sequence). V lost 0 bases and J lost 0, with 9 bases in between. The CDR3 DNA reads as TGTGCCACCAGCAGAGACCTCATGAGTAGCAATCAGCCCCAGCATTTT. Its protein product is CATSRDLMSSNQPQHF.

This clone was found once. The chain is built from TRBV5-5 and TRBJ2-5; D gene uncertain. Trimming took off 3 bases at V and 7 bases at J, with 10 bases between the two ends. This CDR3 spans 12 amino acids. Germline-derived CDR1 and CDR2 are SGHKS and YYEKEE (reference sequence). The CDR3 DNA reads as TGTGCCAGCAGCTCGCGACCGGGGACCCAGTACTTC. Translation gives CASSSRPGTQYF.

This clone was detected once. This sequence joins TRBV7-9 and TRBJ1-3; D might be TRBD1 (5 bases). This CDR3 spans 17 amino acids. Germline V CDR1 and CDR2: SEHNR, FQNEAQ (reference sequence). V lost 5 bases and J 2 bases, leaving 19 bases between the germline ends. The CDR3 sequence: CASSHFVGGEAGNTIYF. In DNA form, the CDR3 reads TGTGCCAGCAGCCACTTCGTTGGGGGGGAGGCTGGAAACACCATATATTTT.